The 23 T cell receptor beta chains presented below share a single source sample, sequenced in a study of control samples from healthy donors and cancer patients. TCRdb's table, derived via immunoSEQ multiplex PCR, lists solely in-frame clones and lacks some. Of under 75,000 clones in the sample, 65% to 90% were seen once. Sequencing used blood. Receptor source: a man aged 35 to 55 in good health.

The rearrangement uses TRBV30 and TRBJ1-1, with D tentatively TRBD1 (5 bases). Germline V gene data show CDR1 as GTSNPN and CDR2 as SVGIG (reference sequence). The CDR3 has 13 amino acids. Trimming removed 4 bases from V and 5 bases from J, with 14 bases in between. The CDR3 loop reads CAWNEGPRTEAFF. As DNA, the CDR3 is TGTGCCTGGAACGAGGGGCCGAGAACTGAAGCTTTCTTT.

The chain joins TRBV7-2 to TRBJ1-2, with D possibly TRBD1 on 5 matching bases. V lost 2 bases and J 7 bases, leaving 11 bases between the germline ends. This CDR3 contains 13 residues. The germline CDR1 and CDR2 sequences are SGHTA and FQGNSA. CDR3 DNA: TGTGCCAGCAGCTTAAGGGGTTCGGCTGGCTACACCTTC. Translating gives CASSLRGSAGYTF. The complete variable domain, with remaining parts taken from reference TRBV7-2 and TRBJ1-2, reads GAGVSQSPSNKVTEKGKDVELRCDPISGHTALYWYRQSLGQGLEFLIYFQGNSAPDKSGLPSDRFSAERTGGSVSTLTIQRTQQEDSAVYLCASSLRGSAGYTFGSGTRLTVV.

The chain recombines TRBV28 with TRBJ1-4; TRBD1 matches 12 bases. The CDR3 spans 18 residues. Germline CDR1 is MDHEN and CDR2 is SYDVKM. The J segment lost 6 bases and the V segment lost 5 bases, leaving 13 bases of the junction unmatched. The DNA for the CDR3 is TGTGCCAGCAGTAACCGAGGGACAGGGGGCTTTATTTATGAAAAACTGTTTTTT. Protein sequence: CASSNRGTGGFIYEKLFF.

In this sample, this clone turned up once. This CDR3 is CAWSGETQYF. For the CDR3, the DNA is TGTGCCTGGTCGGGAGAGACCCAGTACTTC. The chain carries TRBV30 and TRBJ2-5; no clear D. In germline, CDR1 is GTSNPN, CDR2 SVGIG (reference sequence). CDR3 length equals 10 residues. The ends were cut back, 5 bases at V and 4 bases at J, with 5 bases in the middle.

This chain connects TRBV29-1 to TRBJ2-3; tentative D call: TRBD2 (5 bases). V was pared by 2 bases and J by 0 bases, with 12 bases between. The CDR3 sequence is 15 residues long. Germline V CDR1 and CDR2: SQVTM, ANQGSEA. CDR3 nucleotide sequence: TGCAGCGTTGAACGGCTAGCAACTAGCACAGATACGCAGTATTTT. Its translation: CSVERLATSTDTQYF.

The chain carries TRBV6-6 and TRBJ1-1; D unclear. With 0 bases removed from V and 0 bases from J, the gap between germline ends came to 8 bases. The CDR3 has 15 amino acids. Per the germline V gene, CDR1 is MNHNY and CDR2 is SVGAGI (reference sequence). DNA for the CDR3: TGTGCCAGCAGTTACTCAAAGGGCATGAACACTGAAGCTTTCTTT. Translated: CASSYSKGMNTEAFF.

The chain uses TRBV11-3 and TRBJ2-3; a weak D match, TRBD1 (5 bases). The CDR3 has 16 residues. V lost 4 bases and J lost 6, with 20 bases in between. Per the germline V gene, CDR1 is SGHNT and CDR2 is YENEEA. The CDR3 DNA follows: TGTGCCAGCAGCTCCTCCGAAGGACAATGGACGGATACGCAGTATTTT. As protein: CASSSSEGQWTDTQYF. The complete variable domain, with remaining parts taken from reference TRBV11-3 and TRBJ2-3, reads EAGVVQSPRYKIIEKKQPVAFWCNPISGHNTLYWYLQNLGQGPELLIRYENEEAVDDSQLPKDRFSAERLKGVDSTLKIQPAELGDSAVYLCASSSSEGQWTDTQYFGPGTRLTVL.

This chain uses TRBV6-5 with TRBJ2-1; possibly TRBD1 for D (7 bases). Trimming took off 8 bases at V and 5 bases at J, with 16 bases between the two ends. Germline lookup yields CDR1 MNHEY and CDR2 SVGAGI. This CDR3 has 14 amino acids. The CDR3 spells CASRAGGIHNEQFF. The CDR3 DNA reads as TGTGCCAGCCGGGCAGGGGGGATACACAATGAGCAGTTCTTC.

A word on this clone: This may be a read error: a much more frequent sequence differs by one nucleotide. This chain uses TRBV20-1 with TRBJ1-2; D call uncertain. There are 11 residues in the CDR3. Germline-derived CDR1 and CDR2 are DFQATT and SNEGSKA (reference sequence). CDR3 amino acids: CSARDYDGHTF. The CDR3, as DNA: TGCAGTGCTAGAGATTATGATGGCCACACCTTC.

CDR3 DNA: TGTGCCTGGAGTGTACGCACGGACTATGGCTACACCTTC. Translation gives CAWSVRTDYGYTF. This chain uses TRBV30 with TRBJ1-2, with no clear D. The CDR3 length is 13 residues. The germline V gene encodes CDR1 GTSNPN and CDR2 SVGIG (reference sequence). V was clipped by 0 bases and J by 3 bases, with 8 bases between them.

The chain carries TRBV12-5 and TRBJ2-5; possibly TRBD2 for D (6 bases). Looked up from germline, CDR1 is LGHNT and CDR2 is FRNRAP. V lost 3 bases and J 4 bases, leaving 18 bases between the germline ends. CDR3 length equals 16 residues. CDR3 bases: TGTGCTAGTGGTTTAATCTGGGGGGAGACCCGAGAGACCCAGTACTTC. It codes for CASGLIWGETRETQYF.

In the case of this clone: One junction end disagrees with the germline gene, perhaps due to a read error. This sequence joins TRBV7-7 and TRBJ2-2; the match to TRBD2 covers 13 bases. Germline CDR1 is SSHAT and CDR2 is FNYEAQ (reference sequence). This CDR3 has 15 amino acids. The CDR3 DNA is TGTGCTAGCAGTAGGACTAGCGGGAGTACCGGGGAGCTGTTTTTT. Translated, it gives CASSRTSGSTGELFF.

The gene calls are TRBV5-6 and TRBJ2-2; D might be TRBD1 (5 bases). The V gene's germline CDR1 is SGHDT and CDR2 YYEEEE. V lost 0 bases, J lost 2 bases, and 8 bases lay in between. The CDR3 loop spans 15 amino acids. The CDR3 is CASSLDRSNTGELFF. Written as DNA, the CDR3 is TGTGCCAGCAGCTTGGACAGGTCAAACACCGGGGAGCTGTTTTTT.

The V and J genes are TRBV5-1 and TRBJ1-2, with 8 nucleotides matching TRBD1. V was pared by 4 bases and J by 8 bases, with 7 bases of the junction left unmatched. CDR3 size: 13 residues. Germline CDR1 and CDR2: SGHRS and YFSETQ. The CDR3 region has the DNA TGCGCCAGCAGCAACACAGGGGGAGGCGGCTACACCTTC. Translated: CASSNTGGGGYTF.

The chain couples TRBV7-2 to TRBJ1-2; possibly TRBD1 for D (5 bases). The CDR3 runs 14 residues. Trimming pared 3 bases from V and 8 bases from J, leaving 16 bases between. Germline CDR1 SGHTA, CDR2 FQGNSA. The CDR3 coding sequence is TGTGCCAGCAGCTTCGGGCCACGCGAGGGGGGCTACACCTTC. This codes for CASSFGPREGGYTF.

J is TRBJ1-3 and V is TRBV15; 8 bases are shared with TRBD1. The junction had 11 bases not matched to a gene; V was cut back by 0 bases and J by 10 bases. Germline V gene sequence: CDR1 LNHNV, CDR2 YYDKDF (reference sequence). CDR3 length: 16 residues. CDR3: CATSRDSRQGLGTIYF. CDR3 sequence (DNA): TGTGCCACCAGCAGAGATTCGCGACAGGGGTTGGGAACCATATATTTT.

The chain joins TRBV5-6 to TRBJ2-5; D is unresolved. Germline-derived CDR1 and CDR2 are SGHDT and YYEEEE. V shed 0 bases and J shed 0 bases, with 3 bases lying between them. This CDR3 region has 13 residues. In DNA form, the CDR3 reads TGTGCCAGCAGCTTGGACCACCAAGAGACCCAGTACTTC. As protein: CASSLDHQETQYF.

The genes are TRBV5-1 and TRBJ1-5, with TRBD1 as a possible D gene (6 bases). This CDR3 contains 14 residues. V lost 4 bases to trimming and J lost 5 bases, with 13 bases between them. Germline lookup yields CDR1 SGHRS and CDR2 YFSETQ. CDR3 in DNA: TGCGCCAGCAGCACCACAGGGTTCGATCAGCCCCAGCATTTT. Translation: CASSTTGFDQPQHF. The whole variable domain, remainder taken from reference TRBV5-1 and TRBJ1-5, is KAGVTQTPRYLIKTRGQQVTLSCSPISGHRSVSWYQQTPGQGLQFLFEYFSETQRNKGNFPGRFSGRQFSNSRSEMNVSTLELGDSALYLCASSTTGFDQPQHFGDGTRLSIL.

The J gene is TRBJ2-7, the V gene TRBV5-4; 7 bases line up with TRBD1. The CDR3 is 15 residues long. Germline V lookup: CDR1 SGHNT, CDR2 YYREEE (reference sequence). V shed 4 bases, J shed 6 bases, and the junction held 13 bases outside the gene matches. CDR3 loop: CASSLYRGPTAEQYF. The CDR3 coding sequence is TGTGCCAGCAGCCTATACAGGGGCCCCACAGCCGAGCAGTACTTC.

V is TRBV10-1 and J is TRBJ2-7; 7 positions match TRBD1. Per the germline V gene, CDR1 is WNHNN and CDR2 is SYGVQD (reference sequence). V dropped 6 bases and J dropped 3; count of bases not matched to a gene: 5. This CDR3 comprises 13 residues. The CDR3 region is CASRKDRDYEQYF. The CDR3 DNA reads as TGCGCCAGCAGGAAAGACAGGGACTACGAGCAGTACTTC.

The rearrangement links TRBV3-1 (or the pseudogene TRBV3-2) to TRBJ1-3; D unresolved. Germline assignment: CDR1 LGHDT and CDR2 YNNKEL (reference sequence). V gave up 3 bases and J gave up 0 bases, with 3 bases separating them. The CDR3 runs 13 residues. The CDR3 loop is CASSQLSGNTIYF. The DNA for the CDR3 is TGTGCCAGCAGCCAGCTCTCTGGAAACACCATATATTTT.

This clone was observed a single time. The J gene is TRBJ1-3, the V gene TRBV6-5; D may be TRBD1 (5 bases). Germline CDR1 MNHEY, CDR2 SVGAGI. This CDR3 is 15 amino acids long. Deletions cut 6 bases from V and 9 bases from J, with 21 bases between. CDR3 protein: CASSFRETAMGTIYF. CDR3 DNA sequence: TGTGCCAGCAGCTTCAGGGAGACGGCTATGGGCACCATATATTTT.

The genes are TRBV7-9 and TRBJ2-4, with a tentative D call TRBD2 (6 bases). The CDR3 length is 15 residues. V was shortened by 5 bases and J by 0 bases, with 11 bases between the two germline ends. Germline V gene lookup returns CDR1 SEHNR and CDR2 FQNEAQ (reference sequence). CDR3 sequence (DNA): TGTGCCAGCAGCAGTAGCGGTCTAGCCAAAAACATTCAGTACTTC. Amino acids: CASSSSGLAKNIQYF. The full variable domain, completed using reference TRBV7-9 and TRBJ2-4, is DTGVSQNPRHKITKRGQNVTFRCDPISEHNRLYWYRQTLGQGPEFLTYFQNEAQLEKSRLLSDRFSAERPKGSFSTLEIQRTEQGDSAMYLCASSSSGLAKNIQYFGAGTRLSVL.